These 14 T cell receptor beta chains came from one sample sequenced in a study of breast tumors, draining lymph nodes, adjacent tissues. The lymph nodes were axillary draining lymph nodes from breast cancer patients. TCRdb redid the calling of the multiplex PCR reads with MiXCR, one entry per CDR3 protein. The top ten hold roughly 8.1% of the sample, which has approximately 88,000 distinct CDR3 sequences, approximately 30% seen once. The sequencing sample was made of axillary lymph node tissue. Every receptor here comes from a female donor with breast cancer. Some clones in this sample may be carry-over from other donors' samples.

The chain joins TRBV7-2 to TRBJ2-7, with 9 positions matching TRBD1. V lost 3 bases, J lost 6 bases, and 6 bases stayed unmatched. Germline V gives CDR1 SGHTA, CDR2 FQGNSA. The CDR3 loop spans 14 amino acids. CDR3 bases: TGTGCCAGCAGCTTCGAACAGGGGGCGGGCGAGCAGTACTTC. Translation gives CASSFEQGAGEQYF.

This clonotype was seen repeatedly, ten times or more. The V gene is TRBV28, the J gene TRBJ1-2, with D unresolved. The V gene lost 6 bases and the J gene lost 5 bases, with 10 bases spanning the gap. Looked up from germline, CDR1 is MDHEN and CDR2 is SYDVKM. This CDR3 is built from 12 residues. CDR3 nucleotide sequence: TGTGCCAGCAGGCATTTAGTTTATGGCTACACCTTC. Its protein is CASRHLVYGYTF.

This clonotype was recorded only once. This rearrangement joins TRBV20-1 to TRBJ1-5; the D gene is possibly TRBD1 (6 bases). The CDR3 sequence is 11 residues long. V was trimmed by 5 bases and J by 14 bases, leaving 16 bases between them. The germline V gene encodes CDR1 DFQATT and CDR2 SNEGSKA (reference sequence). The CDR3 DNA sequence: TGCAGTGCTCCTCAGGGGAACTACGAGCATTTT. Amino acids: CSAPQGNYEHF.

Concerning this clonotype itself: A read error may explain this, as a much larger clone is one base away. The chain joins TRBV5-1 to TRBJ2-1, with TRBD1 matching 9 bases. The CDR3 is 15 amino acids. Germline-derived CDR1 and CDR2 are SGHRS and YFSETQ. Unmatched junction bases numbered 11, after V lost 7 bases and J lost 6 bases. The CDR3 loop reads CASGPGQGSINEQFF. CDR3 coding DNA: TGCGCCAGCGGCCCGGGACAGGGCAGCATCAATGAGCAGTTCTTC.

For this clonotype: One junction end disagrees with the germline gene, perhaps due to a read error. The V and J genes are TRBV7-2 and TRBJ2-2; 9 bases are a match to TRBD1. From germline, CDR1 is SGHTA and CDR2 FQGNSA. The CDR3 is 16 residues long. CDR3 in amino acids: CASSLKGQGLGGEPFF. CDR3 sequence (DNA): TGTGCCAGCAGCCTTAAAGGACAGGGGCTAGGGGGGGAGCCGTTTTTT. Full variable domain (rest looked up from reference TRBV7-2 and TRBJ2-2): GAGVSQSPSNKVTEKGKDVELRCDPISGHTALYWYRQSLGQGLEFLIYFQGNSAPDKSGLPSDRFSAERTGGSVSTLTIQRTQQEDSAVYLCASSLKGQGLGGEPFFGEGSRLTVL.

The chain joins TRBV10-3 to TRBJ2-7, with a weak D call TRBD2 (5 bases). From germline, CDR1 is ENHRY and CDR2 SYGVKD. V was clipped by 0 bases and J by 4 bases, with 10 bases between them. The CDR3 loop spans 14 amino acids. CDR3 protein: CAISESAGSYEQYF. The CDR3 coding sequence is TGTGCCATCAGTGAGTCGGCGGGTTCGTACGAGCAGTACTTC.

This clonotype was found many times. The chain uses TRBV24-1 and TRBJ2-1; 8 bases are shared with TRBD2. The CDR3 length is 17 residues. Trimming removed 6 bases from V and 6 bases from J; junction bases left unmatched: 15. From germline, CDR1 is KGHDR and CDR2 SFDVKD. The CDR3 is CATSLILPGGRSNEQFF. The CDR3 coding sequence is TGTGCCACCAGTTTAATCCTCCCGGGAGGGCGCTCCAATGAGCAGTTCTTC.

The table lists this clonotype with many counts. The chain employs TRBV5-1 and TRBJ1-6; 7 nucleotides line up with TRBD1. V gave up 0 bases and J gave up 11 bases; unmatched junction bases: 2. Germline assignment: CDR1 SGHRS and CDR2 YFSETQ. The CDR3 is 13 residues long. The CDR3 region is CASSLEQGPPLHF. CDR3 coding DNA: TGCGCCAGCAGCTTGGAACAGGGGCCACCCCTCCACTTT.

This clonotype was recorded at least ten times. This may stem from a read error, because a much larger clone lies one nucleotide away. V gene TRBV20-1 combines with J gene TRBJ1-6; D perhaps matches TRBD1 (5 bases). CDR3 length: 12 residues. Per germline, CDR1 DFQATT and CDR2 SNEGSKA (reference sequence). As DNA, the CDR3 is TGCAGTGCTAGAGATCAGGGAAACCCCCCCCACTTT. This codes for CSARDQGNPPHF.

The chain combines TRBV20-1 with TRBJ2-3, with 8 bases fitting TRBD1. The CDR3 covers 15 residues. CDR1 is DFQATT and CDR2 is SNEGSKA in the germline V gene (reference sequence). V shed 3 bases, J shed 3 bases, and the junction held 8 bases outside the gene matches. CDR3 sequence reads: CSASRQGMGTDTQYF. CDR3 in DNA: TGCAGTGCTAGCAGACAGGGGATGGGGACAGATACGCAGTATTTT.

This clonotype occurred many times. CDR3 region: CASSLVLAGATDTQYF. CDR3 sequence (DNA): TGTGCCAGCAGCTTAGTCCTAGCGGGGGCCACAGATACGCAGTATTTT. The chain links TRBV7-9 to TRBJ2-3, with 10 bases identical to TRBD2. The germline V gene has CDR1 SEHNR and CDR2 FQNEAQ (reference sequence). This CDR3 region has 16 residues. The junction had 3 bases not matched to a gene; V was cut back by 1 base and J by 2 bases.

There are a few counts of this clonotype. One junction end disagrees with the germline gene, perhaps due to a read error. The chain couples TRBV7-8 to TRBJ2-6, with D possibly being TRBD2 (6 bases). The germline CDR1 and CDR2 sequences are SGHVS and FQNEAQ. The CDR3 has 15 amino acids. Written as DNA, the CDR3 is TGTGCCAGCAGCTTGTGGGACTCTGGGGCCAACGTCCTGCCTTTC. It is translated as CASSLWDSGANVLPF.

V and J are TRBV5-1 and TRBJ1-1; 7 bases match TRBD1. V shed 2 bases, J shed 4 bases, and the junction held 2 bases outside the gene matches. The germline V gene encodes CDR1 SGHRS and CDR2 YFSETQ. The CDR3 is 13 residues long. CDR3 DNA sequence: TGCGCCAGCAGCTTCAACAGGGGCACTGAAGCTTTCTTT. Protein: CASSFNRGTEAFF.

There are many counts of this clonotype. The chain carries TRBV4-2 and TRBJ1-2; D is unclear. Germline V lookup: CDR1 LGHNA, CDR2 YNFKEQ. The V end lost 0 bases, the J end lost 4 bases, and 15 bases lay between the germline ends. There are 16 residues in the CDR3. The CDR3 loop is CASSQDLPGRVYGYTF. The DNA for the CDR3 is TGTGCCAGCAGCCAAGATCTGCCAGGACGGGTCTATGGCTACACCTTC.